This TCR beta chain was sequenced in a study of blood T cell repertoires in COVID-19. The method was immunoSEQ multiplex PCR; TCRdb's version includes in-frame clones alone and lacks a portion of them. The sample shows about 130,000 clones, almost 85% of them seen only once. There are 13 residues in the CDR3. Germline V lookup: CDR1 MNHEY, CDR2 SVGAGI. V lost 6 bases and J 4 bases, leaving 10 bases between the germline ends. The specimen sequenced was peripheral blood. The gene calls are TRBV6-5 and TRBJ1-5; D uncertain. The receptor's source is a human donor in a cohort sampled during active COVID-19. The CDR3, as DNA: TGTGCCAGCAGGCTAGACGGAAATCAGCCCCAGCATTTT. Translation gives CASRLDGNQPQHF.